This entry lists 14 T cell receptor beta chains sequenced from one sample in a study of blood T cell repertoires in COVID-19 (dated by TCRdb to about 2020). The protocol used for the library was the immunoSEQ multiplex PCR assay. What TCRdb holds here is the immuneACCESS table cut down to in-frame rearrangements. Part of the clones is not present; checked against another copy, under half of the missing clones reflect an unresolved V gene, and the others are unexplained. The sample table contains approximately 230,000 clones; only one count was recorded for about 86% of them. Over 7.5% of the sample goes to the ten largest clones. Sequencing used peripheral blood. The receptor set was obtained from a man older than 75 with acute or convalescent COVID-19.

The V and J genes are TRBV7-2 and TRBJ2-6; D is unclear. The CDR3 has 16 residues. Germline assignment: CDR1 SGHTA and CDR2 FQGNSA. The V gene lost 1 base and the J gene lost 0 bases, with 7 bases spanning the gap. The CDR3 DNA follows: TGTGCCAGCAGCTTAGTGTCCAACTCTGGGGCCAACGTCCTGACTTTC. Translation: CASSLVSNSGANVLTF. The whole variable domain, remainder taken from reference TRBV7-2 and TRBJ2-6, is GAGVSQSPSNKVTEKGKDVELRCDPISGHTALYWYRQSLGQGLEFLIYFQGNSAPDKSGLPSDRFSAERTGGSVSTLTIQRTQQEDSAVYLCASSLVSNSGANVLTFGAGSRLTVL.

V and J are TRBV2 and TRBJ1-6; D perhaps matches TRBD1 (6 bases). Trimming left V 8 bases short and J 12 bases short, with 17 bases between. The germline gives CDR1 SNHLY, CDR2 FYNNEI. The CDR3 consists of 13 residues. CDR3 protein: CASSIQTGRPLHF. In DNA, the CDR3 is TGTGCCAGCTCTATCCAGACAGGCCGACCCCTCCACTTT. Drawing the rest from reference TRBV2 and TRBJ1-6, the complete variable domain is EPEVTQTPSHQVTQMGQEVILRCVPISNHLYFYWYRQILGQKVEFLVSFYNNEISEKSEIFDDQFSVERPDGSNFTLKIRSTKLEDSAMYFCASSIQTGRPLHFGNGTRLTVT.

This chain connects TRBV15 to TRBJ1-4; D ambiguous. The V end lost 0 bases, the J end lost 5 bases, and 10 bases lay between the germline ends. Germline V gene data show CDR1 as LNHNV and CDR2 as YYDKDF (reference sequence). The CDR3 is made up of 15 amino acids. The CDR3, as DNA: TGTGCCACCAGCAGAGATTACCGAGGGAATGAAAAACTGTTTTTT. It specifies CATSRDYRGNEKLFF.

For this clone: Additional DNA sequences in this sample encode the identical CDR3. The rearrangement joins TRBV18 to TRBJ2-3, with 11 positions matching TRBD2. The trim removed 3 bases at V and 5 bases at J, leaving 1 base unmatched. Germline V gene data show CDR1 as KGHSH and CDR2 as LQKENI. The CDR3 spans 14 residues. CDR3 bases: TGTGCCAGCTCACCGGGACTAGCGGTAGATACGCAGTATTTT. This translates into CASSPGLAVDTQYF.

This clone occurred once. This rearrangement joins TRBV5-1 to TRBJ2-7, with 8 bases lining up with TRBD2. Germline V lookup: CDR1 SGHRS, CDR2 YFSETQ. The V gene end was trimmed by 1 base and the J gene end by 6 bases; junction bases not matched to a gene: 9. This CDR3 is built from 15 residues. This chain's CDR3 is CASSLWPSGFGEQYF. In nucleotides, the CDR3 is TGCGCCAGCAGCTTGTGGCCTAGCGGGTTTGGCGAGCAGTACTTC.

This sequence joins TRBV6-2 or TRBV6-3 and TRBJ1-6; 7 positions match TRBD1. The CDR3 has 14 residues. Germline trimming cut 5 bases from V and 6 bases from J; bases unmatched to any gene: 4. Germline V CDR1 and CDR2: MNHEY, SVGEGT. The CDR3 sequence is CASSTGVGNSPLHF. The CDR3 nucleotides are TGTGCCAGCAGTACAGGGGTGGGTAATTCACCCCTCCACTTT.

This chain connects TRBV15 to TRBJ2-3, with 8 nucleotides matching TRBD1. The CDR3 spans 15 residues. Germline V CDR1 and CDR2: LNHNV, YYDKDF (reference sequence). J gave up 0 bases and V 4 bases, and 3 bases lay outside the gene matches. The CDR3 DNA reads as TGTGCCACCAGCACCCGACAGGGGAGCACAGATACGCAGTATTTT. It codes for CATSTRQGSTDTQYF.

This clone was counted once. The CDR3 DNA sequence: TGTGCCAGTAGGAGGCGTACAGGGGCGAATAATAATGAGCAGTTCTTC. It is translated as CASRRRTGANNNEQFF. V usage is TRBV19 and J usage is TRBJ2-1; 7 positions agree with TRBD1. The J segment lost 7 bases and the V segment lost 6 bases, leaving 15 bases of the junction unmatched. Germline V lookup: CDR1 LNHDA, CDR2 SQIVND (reference sequence). This CDR3 spans 16 amino acids. The complete variable domain, with remaining parts taken from reference TRBV19 and TRBJ2-1, reads DGGITQSPKYLFRKEGQNVTLSCEQNLNHDAMYWYRQDPGQGLRLIYYSQIVNDFQKGDIAEGYSVSREKKESFPLTVTSAQKNPTAFYLCASRRRTGANNNEQFFGPGTRLTVL.

CDR3 protein: CASRSGTYYEQYF. In nucleotides, the CDR3 is TGCGCCAGCAGGTCCGGGACTTACTACGAGCAGTACTTC. This sequence joins TRBV5-1 and TRBJ2-7; perhaps TRBD2 as D (6 bases). CDR1 and CDR2 (germline): SGHRS, YFSETQ. V lost 5 bases and J lost 3, with 12 bases in between. The length of the CDR3 is 13 residues.

V is TRBV5-4 and J is TRBJ1-2; 7 bases line up with TRBD1. V gave up 4 bases and J gave up 5 bases; unmatched junction bases: 11. CDR3 length: 15 amino acids. Germline assignment: CDR1 SGHNT and CDR2 YYREEE (reference sequence). In nucleotides, the CDR3 is TGTGCCAGCAGCATTACCGGGACAGCTCCTTATGGCTACACCTTC. Translated: CASSITGTAPYGYTF.

This chain links TRBV24-1 with TRBJ2-3; weak D call: TRBD2 (6 bases). The V end was cut by 4 bases, the J end by 5 bases, with 9 bases between. CDR3 length equals 13 residues. CDR1 is KGHDR and CDR2 is SFDVKD in the germline V gene. The CDR3: CATSEGGQDTQYF. CDR3 bases: TGTGCCACCAGTGAAGGAGGGCAAGATACGCAGTATTTT.

J is TRBJ2-7 and V is TRBV3-1 (or the pseudogene TRBV3-2); TRBD2 is a possible D gene (6 bases). This CDR3 spans 14 amino acids. Germline CDR1 is LGHDT and CDR2 is YNNKEL (reference sequence). Trimming pared 6 bases from V and 4 bases from J, leaving 16 bases between. The CDR3 sequence is CASSPGTFLYEQYF. CDR3 nucleotides: TGTGCCAGCAGTCCCGGGACTTTTCTTTACGAGCAGTACTTC.

The chain recombines TRBV28 with TRBJ2-2; TRBD2 might be the D (5 bases). CDR1 is MDHEN, CDR2 SYDVKM, per germline. CDR3 length: 15 amino acids. Trimming removed 3 bases from V and 4 bases from J, with 12 bases in between. The CDR3 loop reads CASSFLGVGTGELFF. In DNA form, the CDR3 reads TGTGCCAGCAGTTTTCTCGGGGTGGGCACCGGGGAGCTGTTTTTT.

The chain recombines TRBV27 with TRBJ1-4; D gene ambiguous. The germline V gene has CDR1 MNHEY and CDR2 SMNVEV (reference sequence). Trimming removed 6 bases from V and 8 bases from J, with 22 bases in between. The CDR3 has 16 amino acids. Written as DNA, the CDR3 is TGTGCCAGCAGACCCCCTAAAGGAGGTTCCCTCGAAAAACTGTTTTTT. Residues: CASRPPKGGSLEKLFF.